This paragraph covers one T cell receptor (beta chain) sequence. Its target is unknown. Profiling relied on immunoSEQ multiplex PCR, and the TCRdb table lists in-frame clones only, not all of them. The table includes 75,000 to 85,000 clones, 87% detected once. The CDR3 covers 15 residues. V was trimmed by 0 bases and J by 3 bases, leaving 9 bases between them. Germline values: CDR1 LGHDT, CDR2 YNNKEL (reference sequence). The data belong to a study of T cell responses to AZD1222 COVID-19 vaccine. Background on the study: The study pooled second doses at about 4 or about 12 weeks. Whole-study findings and limits: Only a handful of AZD1222 recipients, roughly 6 in all, had baseline seropositivity. Clonal diversity may have been underestimated, and the donors were mostly white British, with more females than males. No day 14 peak samples; only post-peak repertoires were characterized.

V is TRBV3-1 (or the pseudogene TRBV3-2) and J is TRBJ2-4, with D perhaps TRBD1 (5 bases). This material consisted of peripheral blood, taken on day 0 of AZD1222 vaccination. The sequence derives from an adult in good health. The CDR3 reads CASSQEGDSKNIQYF. In DNA, the CDR3 is TGTGCCAGCAGCCAAGAGGGTGACAGCAAAAACATTCAGTACTTC.